These 23 T cell receptor beta chains share one sample of origin, sequenced in a study of blood T cell repertoires in COVID-19. The protocol was immunoSEQ multiplex PCR, while the TCRdb copy is restricted to in-frame clones and leaves out a portion. Among around 58,000 clones listed, 85% to 90% were seen once. Input material: peripheral blood. All receptors derive from a man aged 55 to 70 with active COVID-19.

The rearrangement joins TRBV27 to TRBJ2-4; 7 bases are a match to TRBD1. Germline V gene lookup returns CDR1 MNHEY and CDR2 SMNVEV (reference sequence). V was clipped by 8 bases and J by 6 bases; unmatched bases: 10. This CDR3 contains 14 residues. CDR3 protein: CASSKQGSGNIQYF. The CDR3 nucleotides read TGTGCCAGCTCCAAACAGGGGTCCGGAAACATTCAGTACTTC.

The V call is TRBV6-5, the J call TRBJ2-2, with D tentatively TRBD2 (6 bases). This CDR3 region has 15 residues. Trimming removed 6 bases at V and 2 bases at J, with 13 bases between. Germline-derived CDR1 and CDR2 are MNHEY and SVGAGI. In DNA, the CDR3 is TGTGCCAGCAGGGCATTAGCGGTAAACACCGGGGAGCTGTTTTTT. Its protein is CASRALAVNTGELFF.

This clone was seen a single time. The rearrangement links TRBV3-1 (or the pseudogene TRBV3-2) to TRBJ2-1; 11 nucleotides agree with TRBD2. J lost 10 bases, V lost 5 bases, and 4 bases had no gene match. Germline loops: CDR1 LGHDT, CDR2 YNNKEL (reference sequence). The CDR3 is 13 residues long. CDR3 coding DNA: TGTGCCAGCAGCAAATCTAGCGGGAGGGAGCAGTTCTTC. It encodes CASSKSSGREQFF.

A note on this clone: An end of the junction differs from the germline gene, which may be a read error. This chain uses TRBV19 with TRBJ2-1, with 11 bases aligning to TRBD2. The CDR3 is 19 amino acids. Germline CDR1 is LNHDA and CDR2 is SQIVND (reference sequence). CDR3 sequence (DNA): TGTGCCAGTAGGCGCATAGCGGGAGGGCCGGCCCAGTCGGGGAATGCGCAGTTCTTC. It specifies CASRRIAGGPAQSGNAQFF.

V is TRBV2 and J is TRBJ2-6, with no clear D. Germline values: CDR1 SNHLY, CDR2 FYNNEI. V dropped 7 bases and J dropped 2 bases, with 15 bases sitting between them. This CDR3 contains 16 residues. The CDR3 loop reads CASNLRTGTGANVLTF. The CDR3 DNA follows: TGTGCCAGCAACCTCCGAACGGGTACTGGGGCCAACGTCCTGACTTTC.

The chain recombines TRBV7-2 with TRBJ2-5; D is uncertain. The CDR3 is made up of 15 amino acids. V was clipped by 4 bases and J by 4 bases, with 16 bases between them. The germline CDR1 and CDR2 sequences are SGHTA and FQGNSA. In DNA form, the CDR3 reads TGTGCCAGCAGCTCGTCACTGACTGTTCGAGAGACCCAGTACTTC. It codes for CASSSSLTVRETQYF.

The chain uses TRBV29-1 and TRBJ1-1; TRBD1 aligns across 7 bases. The CDR3 consists of 14 residues. The germline V gene encodes CDR1 SQVTM and CDR2 ANQGSEA. V lost 4 bases and J lost 1; bases outside the gene matches: 6. The CDR3 nucleotides are TGCAGCGTTGGGTTGACAGGGCCGAACACTGAAGCTTTCTTT. This encodes CSVGLTGPNTEAFF. Drawing the rest from reference TRBV29-1 and TRBJ1-1, the complete variable domain is SAVISQKPSRDICQRGTSLTIQCQVDSQVTMMFWYRQQPGQSLTLIATANQGSEATYESGFVIDKFPISRPNLTFSTLTVSNMSPEDSSIYLCSVGLTGPNTEAFFGQGTRLTVV.

This chain connects TRBV30 to TRBJ2-2; possible D gene TRBD1, 5 bases. The germline gives CDR1 GTSNPN, CDR2 SVGIG (reference sequence). This CDR3 spans 13 amino acids. Trimming removed 2 bases at V and 7 bases at J, with 11 bases between. The chain's CDR3 is CAWSRGPGGELFF. DNA for the CDR3: TGTGCCTGGAGTAGGGGTCCCGGCGGGGAGCTGTTTTTT. The full variable domain, its missing parts supplied by reference TRBV30 and TRBJ2-2, is SQTIHQWPATLVQPVGSPLSLECTVEGTSNPNLYWYRQAAGRGLQLLFYSVGIGQISSEVPQNLSASRPQDRQFILSSKKLLLSDSGFYLCAWSRGPGGELFFGEGSRLTVL.

The chain uses TRBV11-2 and TRBJ2-7, with TRBD1 matching 7 bases. Germline CDR1 SGHAT, CDR2 FQNNGV. The CDR3 is 16 residues long. Trimming at V came to 3 bases and at J to 4 bases, leaving 12 bases not matched to a gene. CDR3 in amino acids: CASSFTGVVGKYEQYF. The CDR3 DNA is TGTGCCAGCAGCTTTACAGGGGTTGTGGGAAAGTACGAGCAGTACTTC.

V usage is TRBV19 and J usage is TRBJ2-2; 15 bases are shared with TRBD2. The CDR3 loop spans 23 amino acids. Losses at the gene ends were 1 base for V and 4 bases for J; bases not matched to a gene: 19. Per germline, CDR1 LNHDA and CDR2 SQIVND (reference sequence). The CDR3, as DNA: TGTGCCAGTAGTATAGGGAGGGGCCGCGAGGGACTAGCGGGGGGCCGTTTCACCGGGGAGCTGTTTTTT. Encoded protein: CASSIGRGREGLAGGRFTGELFF.

As regards this clone: Other DNA sequences in this sample translate to the same CDR3. V gene TRBV12-2 combines with J gene TRBJ2-7; TRBD2, the table's D call, lacks a check against the DNA. TRBV12-2 is described as a pseudogene. This CDR3 region has 13 residues. The CDR3 loop reads CASLGLAPYEQYF. CDR3 in DNA: TGTGCAAGTCTCGGACTAGCCCCCTACGAGCAGTACTTC.

The V gene is TRBV13, the J gene TRBJ2-3, with 9 bases aligning to TRBD2. V trimming: 5 bases; J trimming: 1 base; junction bases outside the gene matches: 4. The germline V gene has CDR1 PRHDT and CDR2 FYEKMQ (reference sequence). The CDR3 contains 15 residues. CDR3 DNA: TGTGCCAGCAGCCCTATAGCGGGAGGCACAGATACGCAGTATTTT. Its translation is CASSPIAGGTDTQYF.

The rearrangement uses TRBV30 and TRBJ1-2; tentatively, D is TRBD1 (5 bases). Germline CDR1 GTSNPN, CDR2 SVGIG (reference sequence). The CDR3 sequence is 12 residues long. Trimming took 3 bases from V and 5 from J, leaving 10 bases between them. The CDR3 loop is CAWRRGGYGYTF. The CDR3 DNA reads TGTGCCTGGAGGAGGGGAGGGTATGGCTACACCTTC. The full variable domain, with the rest looked up from reference TRBV30 and TRBJ1-2, is SQTIHQWPATLVQPVGSPLSLECTVEGTSNPNLYWYRQAAGRGLQLLFYSVGIGQISSEVPQNLSASRPQDRQFILSSKKLLLSDSGFYLCAWRRGGYGYTFGSGTRLTVV.

This clone appeared a single time. The V and J genes are TRBV4-1 and TRBJ1-5, with a weak D call TRBD1 (5 bases). Germline values: CDR1 MGHRA, CDR2 YSYEKL. The CDR3 runs to 17 residues. V was trimmed by 4 bases and J by 3 bases, leaving 19 bases between them. The CDR3 spells CASSLTSSRGVNQPQHF. The CDR3 DNA reads as TGCGCCAGCAGCCTTACAAGCAGCCGGGGGGTCAATCAGCCCCAGCATTTT.

This chain links TRBV12-3 or TRBV12-4 with TRBJ1-1; D gene ambiguous. V shed 2 bases and J shed 1 base, with 5 bases lying between them. This CDR3 has 13 amino acids. As DNA, the CDR3 is TGTGCCAGCAGTTTAAAGAGGAACACTGAAGCTTTCTTT. Translating gives CASSLKRNTEAFF.

The V and J genes are TRBV5-6 and TRBJ1-1; no reliable D call. Germline V gene data show CDR1 as SGHDT and CDR2 as YYEEEE. V was trimmed by 0 bases and J by 0 bases, leaving 9 bases between them. The CDR3 runs 15 residues. The CDR3 protein is CASSLGPGMNTEAFF. As DNA, the CDR3 is TGTGCCAGCAGCTTGGGGCCGGGGATGAACACTGAAGCTTTCTTT.

This clone showed up just once. The chain is built from TRBV29-1 and TRBJ2-7; a possible D gene is TRBD1 (6 bases). Per germline, CDR1 SQVTM and CDR2 ANQGSEA. The V end lost 8 bases, the J end lost 6 bases, and 17 bases lay between the germline ends. The CDR3 is 12 amino acids. CDR3 DNA: TGCAGCTTCTCGAGGACAGTAGGCGAGCAGTACTTC. It yields the protein CSFSRTVGEQYF.

The CDR3 here is CASSLGTGRPDTQYF. CDR3 nucleotides: TGTGCCAGCAGCCTCGGGACAGGTAGGCCAGATACGCAGTATTTT. The rearrangement links TRBV5-6 to TRBJ2-3; 8 bases match TRBD1. The germline V gene has CDR1 SGHDT and CDR2 YYEEEE. CDR3 size: 15 residues. Germline trimming cut 4 bases from V and 4 bases from J; bases unmatched to any gene: 8. The entire variable domain, with the rest obtained from reference TRBV5-6 and TRBJ2-3, is as follows: DAGVTQSPTHLIKTRGQQVTLRCSPKSGHDTVSWYQQALGQGPQFIFQYYEEEERQRGNFPDRFSGHQFPNYSSELNVNALLLGDSALYLCASSLGTGRPDTQYFGPGTRLTVL.

This chain uses TRBV6-5 with TRBJ1-4; D call uncertain. There are 13 residues in the CDR3. Germline-derived CDR1 and CDR2 are MNHEY and SVGAGI. V was clipped by 0 bases and J by 8 bases, with 7 bases between them. The CDR3 coding sequence is TGTGCCAGCAGTTACTCGTTGGAGGAAAAACTGTTTTTT. This sequence encodes CASSYSLEEKLFF.

The chain employs TRBV19 and TRBJ2-7; D might be TRBD2 (5 bases). Germline values: CDR1 LNHDA, CDR2 SQIVND (reference sequence). The CDR3 totals 16 residues. Trimming removed 2 bases at V and 7 bases at J, with 21 bases between. DNA for the CDR3: TGTGCCAGTAGTATAACTCTTCGGTTGGCTCGAGGGGAGCAGTACTTC. This translates into CASSITLRLARGEQYF.

The DNA of the CDR3 is TGTGCCAGTAGCACTCCCCCGTCAGATACGCAGTATTTT. This translates into CASSTPPSDTQYF. The chain is built from TRBV19 and TRBJ2-3; D is unclear. Germline V CDR1 and CDR2: LNHDA, SQIVND (reference sequence). There are 13 residues in the CDR3. Trimming removed 6 bases from V and 4 bases from J, with 11 bases in between.

V gene TRBV3-1 (or the pseudogene TRBV3-2) combines with J gene TRBJ1-3, with D hard to call. This CDR3 has 17 residues. Germline assignment: CDR1 LGHDT and CDR2 YNNKEL (reference sequence). V lost 0 bases and J 4 bases, leaving 16 bases between the germline ends. The CDR3 DNA is TGTGCCAGCAGCCAAGATGCGATTTCACTGAGAGGAAACACCATATATTTT. Protein product: CASSQDAISLRGNTIYF.

The chain is built from TRBV18 and TRBJ2-4, with D perhaps matching TRBD2 (6 bases). Germline loops: CDR1 KGHSH, CDR2 LQKENI. The V end lost 6 bases, the J end lost 0 bases, and 15 bases lay between the germline ends. The CDR3 has 16 amino acids. The DNA of the CDR3 is TGTGCCAGCTCGCGCACGGAGGGACTAGCCAAAAACATTCAGTACTTC. Encoded protein: CASSRTEGLAKNIQYF.